Only a few counts were recorded for the clone carrying this T cell receptor (beta chain). What it binds is unknown. The sample is drawn from a study of cytomegalovirus exposure and HLA in healthy donors. Study as a whole: The 90 to 150 validation repertoires and the 666 first-cohort repertoires shared a platform, a later analysis reported.

The CDR3 extends over 13 amino acids. Trimming cost V 8 bases and J 5 bases; bases outside gene matches: 5. CDR1 is MNHEY, CDR2 SMNVEV, per germline (reference sequence). General observations from the study: Subsequent analysis found a tendency for first-cohort TCR clusters to co-occur within the roughly 130 validation repertoires. Overall, 164 TCR beta chains were annotated as cytomegalovirus-associated.

Sequencing was performed with immunoSEQ multiplex PCR; in TCRdb, only in-frame clones are kept and a portion is missing. The sample includes 200,000 to 250,000 clones, more than 75% seen only once; the top ten take around 2.6%. The chain combines TRBV27 with TRBJ2-2, with 7 bases aligning to TRBD1. The TCR originated in a young man in good health and CMV-seronegative. The sequenced material came from PBMCs. Here the CDR3 DNA reads TGTGCCAGCGGAGCGACAGGGACCGGGGAGCTGTTTTTT. Protein sequence: CASGATGTGELFF.